This T cell receptor (beta chain) derives from a study of shared clonotypes between healthy human individuals. Study results and caveats: Memory subsets generally showed smaller estimated richness than naive subsets did.

At deep level, the assay was performed. Original methodology: There were no quality scores in the junction-only immunoSEQ sequences, so filtering differed. TCRdb's table, derived via immunoSEQ multiplex PCR, lists solely in-frame clones and lacks some. From that table come the V and J calls and clone size; the DNA was used to work out D and trimming. Among 450,000 to 700,000 clones, 95% to 96% were seen once, and the ten largest hold less than 0.13%. Naive CD8 populations comprised CD45RO-negative cells positively selected for CCR7, excluding terminally differentiated effector memory CD45RA+ cells. The donor cohort consisted entirely of Caucasian adults residing in Nashville, Tennessee. The CDR3 runs 16 residues. J was trimmed by 1 base and V by 6 bases; bases with no gene match: 11. Germline CDR1 is MDHEN and CDR2 is SYDVKM. For this clone: Antigen unknown.

This TCR derives from a woman aged 30 to 39 in good health. The chain combines TRBV28 with TRBJ1-2; 7 nucleotides agree with TRBD1. The sample consisted of naive CD8+ T cells sorted from blood. The CDR3 sequence is CASRPKGRGYNYGYTF. CDR3 coding DNA: TGTGCCAGCAGGCCCAAGGGCAGGGGGTATAACTATGGCTACACCTTC.